Listed below are T cell receptor beta chains from one sample, sequenced in a study of blood T cell repertoires in COVID-19. Sequencing was performed with immunoSEQ multiplex PCR; in TCRdb, only in-frame clones are kept and a portion is missing. The sample holds 200,000 to 300,000 clones; about nine tenths are singletons and the top ten take under 2%. The sequenced sample was peripheral blood. All receptors derive from a woman between 55 and 75 years old who had recovered from COVID-19. Both conserved end residues are part of each CDR3. The order of the fields is V gene, CDR3 protein.

TRBV10-3 | CALRGRDSYEQYF
TRBV27 | CASSLSLLGADGYTF
TRBV12-3/TRBV12-4 | CASTYRGHEQFF
TRBV2 | CASAMRVQGGEKLFF
TRBV28 | CASSFVAGQGDQPQHF
TRBV25-1 | CASSASTVVDQPQHF
TRBV10-3 | CAISESEGSNYGYTF
TRBV7-9 | CASSLEDRGQYYTF
TRBV5-1 | CASSYAPGQSSGANVLTF
TRBV7-6 | CASSPKSGNPGTQPQHF
TRBV5-4 | CASSRGTGHNEKLFF
TRBV4-1 | CASSQDNQRGYNEQFF
TRBV6-5 | CASSRETGELFF
TRBV6-5 | CASSLESGLNEKLFF
TRBV9 | CASSTLTGQGNEKLFF
TRBV7-3 | CASSPRGGVETQYF
TRBV12-3/TRBV12-4 | CASSPSYYGYTF
TRBV5-4 | CASRASRGEAYEQYF
TRBV18 | CASSLWTRAYEQYF
TRBV2 | CASGRGQGGFTDTQYF
TRBV27 | CASSLLGEGQPQHF
TRBV24-1 | CATSDFFAGAGDTQYF
TRBV6-6 | CASSSKDRLSYEQYF
TRBV25-1 | CASSDRGRTEAFF
TRBV5-1 | CASSLEGQLGTQYF
TRBV19 | CASSTDRDSNEKLFF
TRBV20-1 | CSASFTGGSPVFTQYF
TRBV5-5 | CASSFFTGIPGELFF
TRBV7-2 | CASSSATGLTEAFF
TRBV27 | CASSSIRTSGGKDTQYF
TRBV18 | CASSQGAEGSPLHF
TRBV27 | CASRQGGRDQPQHF
TRBV7-3 | CASSPWSGGYNEQFF
TRBV29-1 | CSVEADSGNTIYF
TRBV28 | CASSPNRNTEAFF
TRBV11-3 | CASSLTGGAKDTQYF
TRBV18 | CASLLAGDYNEQFF
TRBV19 | CASSPRDFSGELFF
TRBV18 | CASSPDSPGMNTEAFF
TRBV6-5 | CASGAGGTYEQYF
TRBV28 | CASSTVAGLNTEAFF
TRBV4-3 | CASSSSIQAGDEQYF
TRBV11-2 | CASSLESGGTDTQYF
TRBV9 | CASSVVDTSGGASLFGQFF
TRBV7-2 | CASSRTGTSGLGEQYF
TRBV7-9 | CASSLDGANYGYTF
TRBV4-1 | CASSLGQGSSYNSPLHF
TRBV7-8 | CASSLVGGEFNYGYTF
TRBV28 | CASSFPWAGSSYEQYF
TRBV5-4 | CASSFPGIYNEQFF
TRBV6-5 | CASSWTSTRAKNIQYF
TRBV5-1 | CASSWGLDYEQYF
TRBV5-1 | CASSPTSDRGNSPLHF
TRBV4-2 | CASSPPAGNTIYF
TRBV6-4 | CASSDGQGSPIQYF